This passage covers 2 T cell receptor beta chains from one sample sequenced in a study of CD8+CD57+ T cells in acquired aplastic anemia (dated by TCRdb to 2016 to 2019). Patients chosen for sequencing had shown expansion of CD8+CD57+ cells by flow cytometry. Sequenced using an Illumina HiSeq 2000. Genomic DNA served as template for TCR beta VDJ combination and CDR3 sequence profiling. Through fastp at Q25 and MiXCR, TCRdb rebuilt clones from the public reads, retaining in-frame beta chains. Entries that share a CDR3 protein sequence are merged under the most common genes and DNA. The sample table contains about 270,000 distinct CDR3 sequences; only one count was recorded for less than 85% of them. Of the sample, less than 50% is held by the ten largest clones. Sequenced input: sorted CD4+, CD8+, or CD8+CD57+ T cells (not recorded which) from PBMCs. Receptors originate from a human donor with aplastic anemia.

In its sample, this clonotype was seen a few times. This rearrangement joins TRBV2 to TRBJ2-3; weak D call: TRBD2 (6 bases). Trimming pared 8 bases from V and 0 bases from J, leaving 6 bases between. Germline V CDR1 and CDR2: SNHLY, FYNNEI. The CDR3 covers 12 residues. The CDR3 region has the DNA TGTGCCAGCGGGGGGAGCACAGATACGCAGTATTTT. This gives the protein CASGGSTDTQYF.

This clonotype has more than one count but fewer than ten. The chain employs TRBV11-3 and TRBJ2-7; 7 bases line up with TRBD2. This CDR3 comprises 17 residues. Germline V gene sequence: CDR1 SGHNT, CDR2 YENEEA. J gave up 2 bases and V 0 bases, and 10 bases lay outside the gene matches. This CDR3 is CASSLDLTASGAYEQYF. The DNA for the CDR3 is TGTGCCAGCAGCTTAGATCTGACAGCTAGCGGAGCCTACGAGCAGTACTTC.